A selection of T cell receptor beta chains follows, all from one sample in a study of CD8 T cells in Susac syndrome. TCRdb re-derived calls from the immunoSEQ multiplex PCR reads in MiXCR, one entry per CDR3 protein. Of some 170,000 distinct CDR3 sequences detected, around 94% appear once; the ten largest clones hold 0.099%. The sequenced sample consisted of CD4+ T cells from PBMCs. These receptors originate from a human donor with Susac syndrome. Each CDR3 is given with its conserved first and last residue. D genes are given only for firm matches. The listing skips clone size in some rows; elsewhere it reads once, few, many or a size class.

V gene: TRBV30
clone size: NA
D gene: NA
CDR3 length: 15
J gene: TRBJ2-1
CDR3 protein: CAWSAWDTGYNEQFF
CDR3 DNA: TGTGCCTGGAGTGCTTGGGACACGGGATACAATGAGCAGTTCTTC

V gene: TRBV2
clone size: NA
D gene: NA
CDR3 length: 14
J gene: TRBJ2-7
CDR3 protein: CASRNWGIRYEQYF
CDR3 DNA: TGTGCCAGCAGGAATTGGGGGATCCGCTACGAGCAGTACTTC

V gene: TRBV5-6
clone size: few
D gene: NA
CDR3 length: 15
J gene: TRBJ2-1
CDR3 protein: CASSLGGDTYNEQFF
CDR3 DNA: TGTGCCAGCAGCTTAGGCGGGGATACCTACAATGAGCAGTTCTTC

V gene: TRBV29-1
clone size: NA
D gene: NA
CDR3 length: 12
J gene: TRBJ2-5
CDR3 protein: CSVDPQRETQYF
CDR3 DNA: TGCAGCGTTGACCCTCAGCGGGAGACCCAGTACTTC

V gene: TRBV28
clone size: NA
D gene: NA
CDR3 length: 17
J gene: TRBJ1-2
CDR3 protein: CASSLSLGGGENYGYTF
CDR3 DNA: TGTGCCAGCAGTTTATCCCTTGGAGGGGGAGAAAACTATGGCTACACCTTC

V gene: TRBV5-6
clone size: NA
D gene: NA
CDR3 length: 16
J gene: TRBJ1-1
CDR3 protein: CASSQRWGRGNTEAFF
CDR3 DNA: TGTGCCAGCAGCCAACGATGGGGCAGGGGCAACACTGAAGCTTTCTTT

V gene: TRBV3-1
clone size: NA
D gene: NA
CDR3 length: 13
J gene: TRBJ2-4
CDR3 protein: CASATTAGNIQYF
CDR3 DNA: TGTGCCAGTGCCACAACCGCGGGCAACATTCAGTACTTC

V gene: TRBV5-1
clone size: NA
D gene: NA
CDR3 length: 15
J gene: TRBJ2-3
CDR3 protein: CASSAPLGHADTQYF
CDR3 DNA: TGCGCCAGCAGCGCCCCCTTAGGACACGCAGATACGCAGTATTTT

V gene: TRBV20-1
clone size: NA
D gene: NA
CDR3 length: 15
J gene: TRBJ2-1
CDR3 protein: CSARDKLATHNEQFF
CDR3 DNA: TGCAGTGCTAGAGATAAATTAGCGACTCACAATGAGCAGTTCTTC

V gene: TRBV4-1
clone size: NA
D gene: NA
CDR3 length: 16
J gene: TRBJ2-1
CDR3 protein: CASSQDWGRSYNEQFF
CDR3 DNA: TGCGCCAGCAGCCAAGATTGGGGACGGTCCTACAATGAGCAGTTCTTC

V gene: TRBV30
clone size: NA
D gene: TRBD2
CDR3 length: 13
J gene: TRBJ2-5
CDR3 protein: CAWRGGGQETQYF
CDR3 DNA: TGTGCCTGGAGGGGCGGGGGGCAAGAGACCCAGTACTTC

V gene: TRBV20-1
clone size: NA
D gene: NA
CDR3 length: 14
J gene: TRBJ2-5
CDR3 protein: CSAPLSPSQETQYF
CDR3 DNA: TGCAGTGCTCCTCTTAGCCCGTCCCAAGAGACCCAGTACTTC

V gene: TRBV7-2
clone size: NA
D gene: TRBD2
CDR3 length: 14
J gene: TRBJ2-5
CDR3 protein: CASSFNGLEETQYF
CDR3 DNA: TGTGCCAGCAGCTTCAACGGACTAGAAGAGACCCAGTACTTC

V gene: TRBV5-1
clone size: NA
D gene: NA
CDR3 length: 14
J gene: TRBJ1-1
CDR3 protein: CASSLAGMGTEAFF
CDR3 DNA: TGCGCCAGCAGCCTGGCAGGGATGGGCACTGAAGCTTTCTTT

V gene: TRBV6-5
clone size: NA
D gene: TRBD1
CDR3 length: 11
J gene: TRBJ2-5
CDR3 protein: CASGQGETQYF
CDR3 DNA: TGTGCCAGCGGACAGGGTGAGACCCAGTACTTC

V gene: TRBV7-2
clone size: NA
D gene: NA
CDR3 length: 14
J gene: TRBJ1-2
CDR3 protein: CASSPVPPNYGYTF
CDR3 DNA: TGTGCCAGCAGCCCCGTGCCTCCTAACTATGGCTACACCTTC

V gene: TRBV6-5
clone size: NA
D gene: NA
CDR3 length: 15
J gene: TRBJ1-2
CDR3 protein: CASQDHTRPTYGYTF
CDR3 DNA: TGTGCCAGCCAGGACCATACAAGGCCCACCTATGGCTACACCTTC

V gene: TRBV18
clone size: NA
D gene: NA
CDR3 length: 12
J gene: TRBJ2-5
CDR3 protein: CASSPGSETQYF
CDR3 DNA: TGTGCCAGCTCACCAGGGTCAGAGACCCAGTACTTC

V gene: TRBV5-1
clone size: NA
D gene: NA
CDR3 length: 12
J gene: TRBJ1-2
CDR3 protein: CASSAARYGYTF
CDR3 DNA: TGCGCCAGCAGCGCCGCGAGGTATGGCTACACCTTC

V gene: TRBV20-1
clone size: NA
D gene: TRBD1
CDR3 length: 13
J gene: TRBJ1-1
CDR3 protein: CSARDAGGRDAFF
CDR3 DNA: TGCAGTGCTAGAGATGCAGGGGGCAGAGACGCTTTCTTT

V gene: TRBV18
clone size: NA
D gene: NA
CDR3 length: 15
J gene: TRBJ2-2
CDR3 protein: CASSPSRSGTGELFF
CDR3 DNA: TGTGCCAGCTCACCTAGCAGGTCGGGCACCGGGGAGCTGTTTTTT

V gene: TRBV7-2
clone size: once
D gene: NA
CDR3 length: 14
J gene: TRBJ2-1
CDR3 protein: CASSSAGIYNEQFF
CDR3 DNA: TGTGCCAGCAGCTCGGCAGGGATCTACAATGAGCAGTTCTTC

V gene: TRBV3-1
clone size: NA
D gene: NA
CDR3 length: 14
J gene: TRBJ2-1
CDR3 protein: CASSQVRGSHEQFF
CDR3 DNA: TGTGCCAGCAGCCAAGTTAGGGGGTCGCATGAGCAGTTCTTC

V gene: TRBV7-9
clone size: once
D gene: NA
CDR3 length: 17
J gene: TRBJ2-3
CDR3 protein: CASSSGPSGGRTDTQYF
CDR3 DNA: TGTGCCAGCAGCTCGGGACCCTCTGGGGGACGCACAGATACGCAGTATTTT

V gene: TRBV20-1
clone size: NA
D gene: NA
CDR3 length: 14
J gene: TRBJ1-2
CDR3 protein: CSARTTGENYGYTF
CDR3 DNA: TGCAGTGCTAGAACGACAGGCGAGAACTATGGCTACACCTTC

V gene: TRBV20-1
clone size: NA
D gene: NA
CDR3 length: 12
J gene: TRBJ2-2
CDR3 protein: CSARSGTGELFF
CDR3 DNA: TGCAGTGCTCGCTCCGGGACCGGGGAGCTGTTTTTT